The 7 T cell receptor beta chains presented below share a single source sample, sequenced in a study of cytomegalovirus exposure and HLA in healthy donors. 60 Vbeta and 13 Jbeta primers were used in PCR. Using immunoSEQ multiplex PCR, the repertoire was profiled, and TCRdb retains in-frame clones only, with some absent. The profile covers approximately 210,000 clones, with roughly four fifths appearing a single time and about 1.7% taken by the ten largest. Sequenced: PBMCs. The receptor set was obtained from a man aged 18 to 29 in good health and CMV-seronegative.

This chain links TRBV23-1 with TRBJ1-1; D is uncertain. TRBV23-1 is an open reading frame whose function is uncertain. This CDR3 is 16 amino acids long. Deletions cut 2 bases from V and 3 bases from J, with 16 bases between. The CDR3 region has the DNA TGCGCCAGCAGTCAACTTCTCGCGGCCGGAGACACTGAAGCTTTCTTT. Translation: CASSQLLAAGDTEAFF.

The rearrangement links TRBV4-2 to TRBJ1-4, with a tentative D call TRBD1 (6 bases). V lost 4 bases and J 3 bases, leaving 12 bases between the germline ends. CDR1 and CDR2 from the germline V gene are LGHNA and YNFKEQ. The CDR3 extends over 15 amino acids. CDR3 loop: CASSRNRAPNEKLFF. The CDR3 nucleotides are TGTGCCAGCAGCCGTAACAGGGCTCCTAATGAAAAACTGTTTTTT.

V is TRBV7-8 and J is TRBJ1-5; 7 bases fit TRBD1. CDR3 size: 15 residues. V lost 6 bases and J lost 3; bases outside the gene matches: 8. Germline lookup yields CDR1 SGHVS and CDR2 FQNEAQ. CDR3 nucleotides: TGTGCCAGCAGTCAACCCGGGACAGACAATCAGCCCCAGCATTTT. As protein: CASSQPGTDNQPQHF.

The CDR3 reads CASSLSTSAYNEQFF. The CDR3 DNA is TGTGCCAGCAGCTTATCAACTAGCGCTTACAATGAGCAGTTCTTC. The chain employs TRBV7-3 and TRBJ2-1; 7 bases map to TRBD2. Germline CDR1 and CDR2: SGHTA and FQGTGA. Trimming cost V 2 bases and J 4 bases; bases outside gene matches: 5. This CDR3 has 15 amino acids.

V usage is TRBV2 and J usage is TRBJ1-1; tentative D call: TRBD1 (5 bases). Deletions cut 7 bases from V and 2 bases from J, with 14 bases between. The CDR3 runs 14 residues. Germline CDR1 is SNHLY and CDR2 is FYNNEI. CDR3 bases: TGTGCCAGCACCCGACAGCGACTTAACACTGAAGCTTTCTTT. Residues: CASTRQRLNTEAFF.

This clone was found once. The CDR3 reads CASSGGQGIGEQYF. In DNA form, the CDR3 reads TGCGCCAGCAGTGGGGGACAGGGTATAGGCGAGCAGTACTTC. This rearrangement joins TRBV10-1 to TRBJ2-7; 9 bases are a match to TRBD1. Germline CDR1 reads WNHNN; CDR2 reads SYGVQD (reference sequence). The CDR3 contains 14 residues. With V trimmed by 4 bases and J by 6 bases, 7 bases remained unmatched.

Comment on this clone: Other nucleotide sequences in the sample specify the same CDR3. The J gene is TRBJ2-2, the V gene TRBV2, with D perhaps matching TRBD2 (6 bases). V gave up 6 bases and J gave up 6 bases, with 8 bases separating them. Germline lookup yields CDR1 SNHLY and CDR2 FYNNEI. The CDR3 spans 12 residues. CDR3 sequence (DNA): TGTGCCAGCAGGGAGGGGCCCGGGGAGCTGTTTTTT. This encodes CASREGPGELFF. The full variable domain, completed using reference TRBV2 and TRBJ2-2, is EPEVTQTPSHQVTQMGQEVILRCVPISNHLYFYWYRQILGQKVEFLVSFYNNEISEKSEIFDDQFSVERPDGSNFTLKIRSTKLEDSAMYFCASREGPGELFFGEGSRLTVL.